Listed below are T cell receptor beta chains from one sample, sequenced in a study of cytomegalovirus exposure and HLA in healthy donors. Profiling relied on immunoSEQ multiplex PCR, and the TCRdb table lists in-frame clones only, not all of them. The table records approximately 90,000 clones, under 80% of them present only once. Sequencing was performed on PBMCs. The receptors shown here come from a boy younger than 18 in good health and CMV-seronegative. The CDR3 runs from the conserved cysteine through the conserved F or W. D genes are given only for firm matches. Clone size is stated in some rows and not others, as once, few, many or a class when expanded.

d_call: .
clone_size: .
j_call: TRBJ1-1
v_call: TRBV4-1
cdr3_nt: TGCGCCAGCAGCCCTCTACTCCTCGAGGACACTGAAGCTTTCTTT
cdr3_aa: CASSPLLLEDTEAFF

d_call: .
clone_size: .
j_call: TRBJ2-7
v_call: TRBV7-9
cdr3_nt: TGTGCCAGCAGCACTAGGGGGATCTACGAGCAGTACTTC
cdr3_aa: CASSTRGIYEQYF

d_call: TRBD1
clone_size: .
j_call: TRBJ2-1
v_call: TRBV4-3
cdr3_nt: TGCGCCAGCAGCCCTTGGGGGACAGGGGGCGACTACAATGAGCAGTTCTTC
cdr3_aa: CASSPWGTGGDYNEQFF

d_call: .
clone_size: once
j_call: TRBJ1-6
v_call: TRBV6-6
cdr3_nt: TGTGCCAGCAGTTACACCACAGGATTTAATTCACCCCTCCACTTT
cdr3_aa: CASSYTTGFNSPLHF

d_call: .
clone_size: .
j_call: TRBJ2-2
v_call: TRBV11-2
cdr3_nt: TGTGCCAGCAGCCTTATCACCGGGGAGCTGTTTTTT
cdr3_aa: CASSLITGELFF

d_call: .
clone_size: .
j_call: TRBJ1-2
v_call: TRBV5-4
cdr3_nt: TGTGCCAGCAGCTTGGGGGGGCTTCTGTCTAACTATGGCTACACCTTC
cdr3_aa: CASSLGGLLSNYGYTF

d_call: .
clone_size: once
j_call: TRBJ2-5
v_call: TRBV7-2
cdr3_nt: TGTGCCAGCAGCCGGGGGACGGCCCAAGAGACCCAGTACTTC
cdr3_aa: CASSRGTAQETQYF

d_call: .
clone_size: .
j_call: TRBJ1-3
v_call: TRBV7-9
cdr3_nt: TGTGCCAGCAGCTTAGAGTATTCTTCAACAGGAAACACCATATATTTT
cdr3_aa: CASSLEYSSTGNTIYF

d_call: .
clone_size: .
j_call: TRBJ1-5
v_call: TRBV5-6
cdr3_nt: TGTGCCAGGGGGCGGATTAATCAGCCCCAGCATTTT
cdr3_aa: CARGRINQPQHF

d_call: .
clone_size: few
j_call: TRBJ2-7
v_call: TRBV27
cdr3_nt: TGTGCCAGCAGTTTAAGGAGGTCCTACGAGCAGTACTTC
cdr3_aa: CASSLRRSYEQYF